This T cell receptor beta chain was captured by sequencing in a study of beta chain features in type 1 diabetes. This clone was detected only a few times. What was sequenced were expressed TCRB transcripts, since all of the isolated RNA had been reverse transcribed. The data were produced by immunoSEQ multiplex PCR, yet TCRdb's version contains in-frame clones alone and is incomplete. Here the sample spans around 300,000 clones, approximately 11% being singletons. V lost 10 bases and J lost 12, with 22 bases in between. The CDR3 sequence is 13 residues long. Germline V gives CDR1 LGHNA, CDR2 YSLEER. This chain uses TRBV4-3 with TRBJ2-1, with D possibly TRBD2 on 5 matching bases. This clonotype was obtained from a woman aged 30 to 39 in good health. Sequenced material: naive CD4+ T cells from blood. CDR3 region: CANNTRQGRRQFF. The CDR3 DNA reads TGCGCCAACAACACCCGACAAGGGAGACGGCAGTTCTTC.